A selection of T cell receptor beta chains follows, all from one sample in a study of CD8 T cells in ankylosing spondylitis. TCRdb reprocessed the 5' RACE reads with MiXCR, giving one entry per CDR3 protein. The data hold a few hundred thousand distinct CDR3 sequences, with 20% observed a single time. Sequenced material: blood, either unsorted or a sorted T cell fraction (not recorded which). All receptors come from a male donor with ankylosing spondylitis or in good health (not recorded which). The CDR3 runs from the conserved cysteine through the conserved F or W. Fields, in order: V gene, D gene, J gene, clone size, CDR3 DNA, CDR3 protein. A D gene is named only where the DNA matches it firmly. A clone size is listed for some rows: how often the clone was seen (once, few, many), or a class if it is expanded.

TRBV5-1	-	TRBJ2-3	-	TGCGCCAGCAGCCCGGTACCCACAGGGGAGGCAGATACGCAGTATTTT	CASSPVPTGEADTQYF
TRBV4-1	-	TRBJ2-1	few	TGCGCCAGCAGCAGACAGGTGAACGACAATGAGCAGTTCTTC	CASSRQVNDNEQFF
TRBV30	-	TRBJ2-7	-	TGTGCCTGGGACCCGGAGGGCGGTGAGCAGTACTTC	CAWDPEGGEQYF
TRBV7-9	TRBD2	TRBJ2-1	-	TGTGCCAGCAGCGCGACTAGCGGGCTTCACAATGAGCAGTTCTTC	CASSATSGLHNEQFF
TRBV2	-	TRBJ2-6	-	TGTGCCATTAACAGGGTCTCTGGGGCCAACGTCCTGACTTTC	CAINRVSGANVLTF
TRBV5-6	TRBD2	TRBJ2-1	-	TGTGCCAGCAGCTTGGGCGGGGGGTCTAACAATGAGCAGTTCTTC	CASSLGGGSNNEQFF
TRBV6-5	-	TRBJ1-1	-	TGTGCCAGCAGTTGGGGGAGGGAAGCTTTCTTT	CASSWGREAFF
TRBV6-5	-	TRBJ2-3	-	TGTGCCAGCAGTTATGGGGCCGGACTTTTCACAGATACGCAGTATTTT	CASSYGAGLFTDTQYF
TRBV9	-	TRBJ2-5	many	TGTGCCAGCAGCGTAGACAGGGTCTCCCCACAAGAGACCCAGTACTTC	CASSVDRVSPQETQYF
TRBV10-3	-	TRBJ2-3	few	TGTGCCATCAGTGACCCGACGAGTGCTAGCACAGATACGCAGTATTTT	CAISDPTSASTDTQYF
TRBV11-2	TRBD1	TRBJ2-1	-	TGTGCCAGCAGCACCAGGACAGGGGGCGGGAATGAGCAGTTCTTC	CASSTRTGGGNEQFF
TRBV4-1	TRBD2	TRBJ2-5	-	TGCGCCAGCAGCCAAGGGGAAACTAGCGGACAAGAGACCCAGTACTTC	CASSQGETSGQETQYF
TRBV4-1	-	TRBJ2-7	few	TGCGCCAGCTCCCCCCCGGCAGGGAACAAATACGAGCAGTACTTC	CASSPPAGNKYEQYF
TRBV20-1	-	TRBJ2-5	-	TGCAGTGCTTCCCCCCAACAGGGATACCAAGAGACCCAGTACTTC	CSASPQQGYQETQYF
TRBV7-9	-	TRBJ2-3	few	TGTGCCAGCAGCTGGACCGTCCCTAGCACAGATACGCAGTATTTT	CASSWTVPSTDTQYF
TRBV7-9	TRBD1	TRBJ2-1	-	TGTGCCAGCAGCACCCAACAGGGGGAAAGTTCTCTGAATGAGCAGTTCTTC	CASSTQQGESSLNEQFF
TRBV29-1	-	TRBJ2-7	-	TGCAGCGTTGAGGGGAGCCAGGGGCCCTACGAGCAGTACTTC	CSVEGSQGPYEQYF
TRBV11-2	TRBD1	TRBJ1-5	few	TGTGCCAGCAGCAGCGGGACAGAAGACAATCAGCCCCAGCATTTT	CASSSGTEDNQPQHF
TRBV27	TRBD1	TRBJ2-1	many	TGTGCCAGCAGTTTATATGGTACAGGGGGCTACAATGAGCAGTTCTTC	CASSLYGTGGYNEQFF
TRBV20-1	TRBD1	TRBJ2-7	few	TGCAGTGCTACCCCGGGACAGGGGGTGGACGAGCAGTACTTC	CSATPGQGVDEQYF
TRBV27	-	TRBJ2-3	few	TGTGCCAGCAGTTTATCGGGTGCGGGACTTTTCGATACGCAGTATTTT	CASSLSGAGLFDTQYF
TRBV12-3/TRBV12-4	-	TRBJ2-1	-	TGTGCCAGCAGTTTAGGAAGGAGGTTGGGGCAGTTCTTC	CASSLGRRLGQFF
TRBV7-9	-	TRBJ2-5	-	TGTGCCAGCAGCCCCCGCCAGGAGTCCGAAGAGACCCAGTACTTC	CASSPRQESEETQYF
TRBV4-1	TRBD1	TRBJ2-7	few	TGCGCCAGCAGCCAAGGAGGGACAGGGCTTAACTCCGAGCAGTACTTC	CASSQGGTGLNSEQYF
TRBV5-4	TRBD1	TRBJ2-3	-	TGTGCCAGCAGCGAAGACAGGGCCCGCACAGATACGCAGTATTTT	CASSEDRARTDTQYF
TRBV6-5	TRBD1	TRBJ1-2	-	TGTGCCAGCAGTTACCGCGGGACAGGGGCCTCCTATGGCTACACCTTC	CASSYRGTGASYGYTF
TRBV5-1	-	TRBJ2-1	few	TGCGCCAGCAGCTTGGGCGGGACAGACTCCTACAATGAGCAGTTCTTC	CASSLGGTDSYNEQFF
TRBV28	-	TRBJ2-6	few	TGTGCCAGCAGTCTTTACACCGTCCTATCTGGGGCCAACGTCCTGACTTTC	CASSLYTVLSGANVLTF
TRBV12-3/TRBV12-4	TRBD1	TRBJ2-2	few	TGTGCCAGCAGTTTCGGTCAGGGGGCAATCGGGGAGCTGTTTTTT	CASSFGQGAIGELFF
TRBV7-9	-	TRBJ2-1	many	TGTGCCAGCAGCCAAGACCGGGACTGGCGCTACAATGAGCAGTTCTTC	CASSQDRDWRYNEQFF
TRBV7-2	TRBD2	TRBJ2-3	-	TGTGCCAGCAGCTTGAGGCGGGGGGGCCGAGATACGCAGTATTTT	CASSLRRGGRDTQYF
TRBV27	-	TRBJ1-2	few	TGTGCCGCCGGGGCCCCATATGGCTACACCTTC	CAAGAPYGYTF
TRBV12-3/TRBV12-4	-	TRBJ2-4	-	TGTGCCAGCAGTTTGGGGGATTTAAGTTCCAAAAACATTCAGTACTTC	CASSLGDLSSKNIQYF
TRBV6-1	-	TRBJ2-7	few	TGTGCCAGCAGCTCTAGGAGGGTGGCCTACGAGCAGTACTTC	CASSSRRVAYEQYF
TRBV12-1	-	TRBJ1-5	once	TGTGCCAGCAGCCGACAGACAGATCAGCCCCAGCATTTT	CASSRQTDQPQHF
TRBV11-2	TRBD2	TRBJ2-7	few	TGTGCCAGCAGCCGCATTCCTAGCGGGGCGTCCTACGAGCAGTACTTC	CASSRIPSGASYEQYF
TRBV28	TRBD2	TRBJ2-5	few	TGTGCCAGCAGTTTAAGGGACTACACGGACCAAGAGACCCAGTACTTC	CASSLRDYTDQETQYF
TRBV4-2	-	TRBJ2-7	few	TGTGCCAGCAGGCACGACTACGAGCAGTACTTC	CASRHDYEQYF
TRBV29-1	TRBD1	TRBJ2-7	many	TGCAGCGTTTATTACAGGGGATCCTACGAGCAGTACTTC	CSVYYRGSYEQYF
TRBV7-9	-	TRBJ1-6	-	TGTGCCAGCAGCTCCGCGATCTATAATTCACCCCTCCACTTT	CASSSAIYNSPLHF
TRBV2	-	TRBJ2-2	many	TGTGCCAGCAGTGGAGGAGACACCGGGGAGCTGTTTTTT	CASSGGDTGELFF
TRBV5-1	-	TRBJ2-1	few	TGCGCCAGCAGCGTGACCTCAGGTGCCCCCATACACAATGAGCAGTTCTTC	CASSVTSGAPIHNEQFF
TRBV24-1	-	TRBJ2-1	-	TGTGCCACCAGAGAAACCGGGAACTCGGGGGAGCAGTTCTTC	CATRETGNSGEQFF
TRBV20-1	-	TRBJ2-7	once	TGCGGGGGGGGCCCCTCCTACGAGCAGTACTTC	CGGGPSYEQYF
TRBV19	-	TRBJ2-7	few	TGTGCCAGTAGTATAGATGACGGGGACTCCAACTACGAGCAGTACTTC	CASSIDDGDSNYEQYF
TRBV4-2	-	TRBJ2-2	once	TGTGCCAGCAGCCCCGAGGGGCCTGGGGCCAACACCGGGGAGCTGTTTTTT	CASSPEGPGANTGELFF
TRBV11-2	-	TRBJ2-5	few	TGTGCCAGCAGCTTGGGGGGGGCCCCAGAGACCCAGTACTTC	CASSLGGAPETQYF
TRBV12-3/TRBV12-4	-	TRBJ2-1	-	TGTGCCAGCAGTTTTGGAGGGGAGAATGAGCAGTTCTTC	CASSFGGENEQFF
TRBV9	-	TRBJ2-3	few	TGTGCCAGCAGCGCAACGAGCACAGATACGCAGTATTTT	CASSATSTDTQYF
TRBV15	-	TRBJ2-3	few	TGTGCCACCAGCAGAGTGGGGACCACAGATACGCAGTATTTT	CATSRVGTTDTQYF
TRBV3-1	-	TRBJ2-5	few	TGTGCCAGCAGCCAAAGGGGTCTAGCTGAGACCCAGTACTTC	CASSQRGLAETQYF
TRBV2	-	TRBJ2-7	few	TGTGCCAGCAGTGAGACCCCTGGGAGGCGCGAGCAGTACTTC	CASSETPGRREQYF
TRBV11-2	-	TRBJ2-2	few	TGTGCCAGCAGCTGGACTGTATTAGGGGAGCTGTTTTTT	CASSWTVLGELFF
TRBV16	-	TRBJ2-1	few	TGTGCCAGCAGCCCTAATCCAAGCGATGTAGAGCAGTTCTTC	CASSPNPSDVEQFF
TRBV7-8	TRBD2	TRBJ2-1	few	TGTGCCAGCAGCCCGGGTTTAATAGCGGGGGTGAATGAGCAGTTCTTC	CASSPGLIAGVNEQFF